Given below is one T cell receptor beta chain in context. Its antigen is currently unknown. With 1 base removed from V and 2 bases from J, the gap between germline ends came to 8 bases. The germline gives CDR1 LGHDT, CDR2 YNNKEL (reference sequence). This CDR3 has 14 residues. The repertoire was sequenced with immunoSEQ multiplex PCR; TCRdb's copy has only in-frame clones and lacks some. This sample has about 140,000 clones; approximately 91% occur once, and the top ten carry approximately 1.6%. This record belongs to a study of T cell responses to AZD1222 COVID-19 vaccine. Overall study context: Second-dose timings of about 4 or about 12 weeks were pooled. Study-wide results and limits: It should be noted that donors were predominantly white British and more often female, and clonal diversity was possibly underestimated. Samples come after the peak T cell response, not at day 14.

This chain uses TRBV3-1 (or the pseudogene TRBV3-2) with TRBJ1-1; tentative D call: TRBD1 (6 bases). The source material was peripheral blood, sampled on day 0 of AZD1222 vaccination. The sequence was obtained from an adult in good health. The CDR3 is CASSQGQANTEAFF. As DNA, the CDR3 is TGTGCCAGCAGCCAAGGACAGGCTAACACTGAAGCTTTCTTT.